This paragraph reports one T cell receptor beta chain. Primers: 60 Vbeta forward and 13 Jbeta reverse. The table came from immunoSEQ multiplex PCR; TCRdb's copy has only in-frame clones and leaves some out. The table shows about 78,000 clones, with roughly 80% occurring only once. These data come from a study of cytomegalovirus exposure and HLA in healthy donors. The length of the CDR3 is 14 residues. The germline CDR1 and CDR2 sequences are MNHNY and SVGAGI (reference sequence). V was shortened by 0 bases and J by 3 bases, with 8 bases between the two germline ends. V and J are TRBV6-6 and TRBJ1-1, with D uncertain. Source material: PBMCs. The TCR originated in a male donor in good health and CMV-seronegative. In DNA form, the CDR3 reads TGTGCCAGCAGTTACTCTGGCGGCCACACTGAAGCTTTCTTT. Protein sequence: CASSYSGGHTEAFF.